These 13 T cell receptor beta chains share one sample of origin, sequenced in a study of OX40 agonist ivuxolimab in advanced cancers. Sequencing used immunoSEQ multiplex PCR; TCRdb keeps in-frame clones, though not all of them. The sample carries 72,000 or so clones, about 85% recorded once. Specimen: CD4+ or CD8+ T cells sorted from blood, collected in a trial of the OX40 agonist ivuxolimab. These receptors were obtained from an adult with an advanced solid tumor such as melanoma, head and neck, liver or kidney cancer.

A few counts support this clone. The chain combines TRBV2 with TRBJ1-1; D may be TRBD1 (6 bases). The V and J ends lost 9 bases and 0 bases respectively, with 14 bases between them. The germline V gene encodes CDR1 SNHLY and CDR2 FYNNEI. CDR3 length: 14 amino acids. This CDR3 reads CARGAGGMNTEAFF. The CDR3 bases are TGTGCCAGAGGGGCGGGGGGCATGAACACTGAAGCTTTCTTT.

The table lists this clone with a count of one. The chain recombines TRBV5-1 with TRBJ1-3, with 12 nucleotides matching TRBD1. Per germline, CDR1 SGHRS and CDR2 YFSETQ. The CDR3 length is 17 residues. V lost 3 bases, J lost 4 bases, and 8 bases stayed unmatched. As DNA, the CDR3 is TGCGCCAGCAGCTCCGGGACAGGGGGCTTTTCGGGAAACACCATATATTTT. Protein product: CASSSGTGGFSGNTIYF.

The CDR3 loop is CAWSVSGGAGNTEAFF. CDR3 DNA sequence: TGTGCCTGGAGTGTTAGTGGGGGGGCAGGGAACACTGAAGCTTTCTTT. The genes are TRBV30 and TRBJ1-1; possible D gene TRBD1, 6 bases. This CDR3 is built from 16 residues. Trimming cost V 0 bases and J 1 base, with 15 bases left between them. Germline CDR1 GTSNPN, CDR2 SVGIG (reference sequence).

This chain uses TRBV10-1 with TRBJ2-7; D uncertain. The CDR3 runs 14 residues. The V end lost 6 bases, the J end lost 2 bases, and 14 bases lay between the germline ends. Germline assignment: CDR1 WNHNN and CDR2 SYGVQD (reference sequence). CDR3 DNA: TGCGCCAGCAGCGTAGGACGAAGCACCTACGAGCAGTACTTC. Translation gives CASSVGRSTYEQYF.

The count of this clone is one. V is TRBV6-5 and J is TRBJ2-5; D is unresolved. The length of the CDR3 is 14 residues. The germline V gene has CDR1 MNHEY and CDR2 SVGAGI. V shed 0 bases and J shed 1 base, with 6 bases lying between them. CDR3 nucleotide sequence: TGTGCCAGCAGTTACTCGGGCAGCCAAGAGACCCAGTACTTC. Protein product: CASSYSGSQETQYF.

V and J are TRBV5-1 and TRBJ1-1; D not resolved. Deletions cut 1 base from V and 1 base from J, with 11 bases between. The CDR3 extends over 15 amino acids. In germline, CDR1 is SGHRS, CDR2 YFSETQ. The CDR3 region is CASSLLSDKNTEAFF. The CDR3 bases are TGCGCCAGCAGCTTGTTATCGGATAAGAACACTGAAGCTTTCTTT.

This clone showed up just once. The chain is built from TRBV7-2 and TRBJ1-5; TRBD1 matches 8 bases. The J segment lost 2 bases and the V segment lost 0 bases, leaving 0 bases of the junction unmatched. From germline, CDR1 is SGHTA and CDR2 FQGNSA. The CDR3 length is 15 residues. The CDR3, as DNA: TGTGCCAGCAGCTTAGCGACAGGGGGCAATCAGCCCCAGCATTTT. Encoded protein: CASSLATGGNQPQHF.

The chain combines TRBV30 with TRBJ2-7; 8 bases agree with TRBD1. V shed 6 bases and J 0 bases; nucleotides not matched to a gene: 7. The germline V gene has CDR1 GTSNPN and CDR2 SVGIG (reference sequence). CDR3 length: 14 amino acids. In DNA, the CDR3 is TGTGCCTGCTCTCGACAGGGGAGCTCCTACGAGCAGTACTTC. Residues: CACSRQGSSYEQYF.

The rearrangement links TRBV4-1 to TRBJ1-3, with D uncertain. CDR1 and CDR2 from the germline V gene are MGHRA and YSYEKL. This CDR3 contains 19 residues. Trimming pared 1 base from V and 0 bases from J, leaving 19 bases between. The CDR3 loop is CASSQASIGLLSSGNTIYF. The DNA for the CDR3 is TGCGCCAGCAGCCAAGCAAGTATTGGACTCCTGAGCTCTGGAAACACCATATATTTT.

The V and J genes are TRBV30 and TRBJ2-7, with D perhaps being TRBD1 or TRBD2 (5 bases each). Trimming cost V 4 bases and J 3 bases, with 16 bases left between them. The CDR3 totals 14 residues. Per germline, CDR1 GTSNPN and CDR2 SVGIG (reference sequence). The CDR3 nucleotides read TGTGCCTGGAATGCCGGGACGGTGTACTACGAGCAGTACTTC. Its translation: CAWNAGTVYYEQYF. The complete variable domain, with remaining parts taken from reference TRBV30 and TRBJ2-7, reads SQTIHQWPATLVQPVGSPLSLECTVEGTSNPNLYWYRQAAGRGLQLLFYSVGIGQISSEVPQNLSASRPQDRQFILSSKKLLLSDSGFYLCAWNAGTVYYEQYFGPGTRLTVT.

J is TRBJ2-7 and V is TRBV9; a possible D gene is TRBD2 (6 bases). V gave up 3 bases and J gave up 2 bases, with 15 bases separating them. From germline, CDR1 is SGDLS and CDR2 YYNGEE. The CDR3 covers 15 residues. The CDR3 loop is CASSAGGLATYEQYF. In DNA form, the CDR3 reads TGTGCCAGCAGCGCCGGAGGGCTAGCGACCTACGAGCAGTACTTC.

The chain links TRBV14 to TRBJ2-7; D gene ambiguous. V was shortened by 4 bases and J by 1 base, with 11 bases between the two germline ends. CDR1 and CDR2 from the germline V gene are SGHDN and FVKESK. The CDR3 has 14 residues. This CDR3 reads CASSPGPASYEQYF. The CDR3 DNA follows: TGTGCCAGCAGCCCCGGACCGGCTTCCTACGAGCAGTACTTC. The full variable domain, with the rest looked up from reference TRBV14 and TRBJ2-7, is EAGVTQFPSHSVIEKGQTVTLRCDPISGHDNLYWYRRVMGKEIKFLLHFVKESKQDESGMPNNRFLAERTGGTYSTLKVQPAELEDSGVYFCASSPGPASYEQYFGPGTRLTVT.

The rearrangement joins TRBV7-9 to TRBJ1-6; possible D gene TRBD1, 5 bases. V shed 1 base and J shed 6 bases, with 10 bases lying between them. Germline CDR1 and CDR2: SEHNR and FQNEAQ (reference sequence). There are 15 residues in the CDR3. The CDR3 sequence: CASSLETVINSPLHF. CDR3 DNA sequence: TGTGCCAGCAGCTTAGAGACAGTAATTAATTCACCCCTCCACTTT.